This T cell receptor beta chain was identified in a study of Ad26.COV2.S vaccination and SARS-CoV-2 variants. Profiling relied on immunoSEQ multiplex PCR, and the TCRdb table lists in-frame clones only, not all of them. The sample consists of more than 150,000 clones, 87% of them appearing once. Study-level findings and limits: Relative to placebo recipients, vaccine recipients exhibited elevated spike-specific TCR breadth.

Notes on this clone: Its antigen is still unknown.

The origin of this receptor is a human donor who had recovered from COVID-19. Specimen: peripheral blood, collected after recovery from COVID-19.

CDR3 amino acids: CASSLGYNSPLHF. CDR3 nucleotide sequence: TGTGCCAGCAGCTTAGGGTATAATTCACCCCTCCACTTT. The chain uses TRBV5-6 and TRBJ1-6; D gene uncertain. CDR3 length: 13 amino acids. V was pared by 2 bases and J by 4 bases, with 4 bases between. Germline V CDR1 and CDR2: SGHDT, YYEEEE. Drawing the rest from reference TRBV5-6 and TRBJ1-6, the complete variable domain is DAGVTQSPTHLIKTRGQQVTLRCSPKSGHDTVSWYQQALGQGPQFIFQYYEEEERQRGNFPDRFSGHQFPNYSSELNVNALLLGDSALYLCASSLGYNSPLHFGNGTRLTVT.